This TCR beta chain is from a study of blood T cell repertoires in COVID-19. This clone was detected once. An end of the junction does not agree with germline; a read error may underlie this. Clinical histories supplied by participants themselves formed the basis of cohort assignment. Methods used by the authors: Researchers report that nucleated cell counts were estimated from reference gene primer amplification. Profiled with immunoSEQ multiplex PCR; TCRdb holds only in-frame clones, not every one. The V and J calls and the clone size are those of that table, but D and trimming were determined from the DNA. The sample consists of over 250,000 clones, 85% to 90% of them appearing once. The receptor was isolated from a woman between 55 and 75 years old in a cohort exposed to, infected with or recovered from COVID-19 (not recorded which). The sequenced sample consisted of PBMCs or T cells enriched from blood (not recorded which).

CDR3 region: CASSLSTLAVETQYF. In DNA, the CDR3 is TGTGCTAGCAGCTTATCGACGCTAGCCGTAGAGACCCAGTACTTC. The rearrangement joins TRBV7-7 to TRBJ2-5; D may be TRBD2 (5 bases). The CDR3 consists of 15 residues. Germline assignment: CDR1 SSHAT and CDR2 FNYEAQ (reference sequence).